The text below deals with one T cell receptor beta chain. These data originate in a study of blood T cell repertoires in COVID-19. As for the study in general: Italy, Spain and the United States were the sources of the convalescent and acute COVID-19 samples. Sources were T cells, B-cell-depleted T cells, or PBMCs; the material itself was cDNA or gDNA.

Profiled with immunoSEQ multiplex PCR; TCRdb holds only in-frame clones, not every one. The table has over 250,000 clones, 83% seen once. Deletions cut 6 bases from V and 3 bases from J, with 21 bases between. Germline V gene data show CDR1 as SGHNT and CDR2 as YYREEE (reference sequence). The CDR3 runs to 17 residues. Sample: peripheral blood. This chain connects TRBV5-4 to TRBJ2-2; D unresolved. The TCR originated in a woman between 50 and 59 years old who had recovered from COVID-19. In nucleotides, the CDR3 is TGTGCCAGCACCCCAAGAGGCGGAGCCCTGCACACCGGGGAGCTGTTTTTT. Its translation: CASTPRGGALHTGELFF.